This TCR beta chain derives from a study of OX40 agonist ivuxolimab in advanced cancers. Looking at the study overall: Ivuxolimab was a fully human IgG2 agonistic monoclonal antibody targeting the costimulatory receptor OX40 (CD134). Intravenous ivuxolimab was administered to patients every 2 weeks at six dose levels: 0.01, 0.1, 0.3, 1.5, 3 and 10 mg/kg. Among the 50 to 55 dose-escalation patients, around 19 had hepatocellular carcinoma, approximately 15 melanoma, 9 renal cell carcinoma and 9 head and neck cancer. The dose-escalation cohort was almost 85% male with a mean age of approximately 60 years, ranging from roughly 23 to 80. Patients were allowed to have had prior anti-PD-1, anti-PD-L1 or anti-CTLA-4 therapy, and around two fifths of the dose-escalation patients had been treated with checkpoint inhibitors. Partial responses were achieved by three dose-escalation patients, of whom one had hepatocellular carcinoma and two had cutaneous melanoma. Peripheral TCRbeta sequencing was intended to test whether TCR sequence diversity was altered and clonal T-cell expansion was caused by ivuxolimab. The paper covers the monotherapy dose-escalation part of the phase I ivuxolimab trial, which included N of about 50 patients.

To sequence the TCRbeta CDR3 region, genomic DNA was isolated from the sorted cells. TCRbeta CDR3 regions were sequenced using the immunoSEQ Assay. Drawn from immuneACCESS, this table holds only the in-frame rearrangements with V and J called that TCRdb kept. Clones are partly lost; checked studies trace under half to an unresolved V gene and leave the rest unexplained. For this sample there are fewer than 45,000 clones; 84% appear just once. The top ten clones comprise approximately 1.8% of the sample. Overall study outcomes, separate from this receptor: On average, CD8+ T cells showed more expanded clones than CD4+ T cells after ivuxolimab. The antigen specificity of the clonally expanded peripheral T cells was not determined. Low levels of normalized T-cell clonal expansion were also seen in some patients who did not respond. At doses from 0.1 to 3.0 mg/kg, clonal expansion was seen in both CD4+ and CD8+ blood T cells between baseline and week 6. In the 0.1-3.0 mg/kg groups, partial responders had among the lowest normalized peripheral clonal expansion, particularly in CD8+ T cells.

This clone was seen just once. What antigen it recognizes has not been identified. Base qualities are not at hand, and no much larger clone is one base apart. The CDR3 runs 14 residues from the cysteine to the phenylalanine. Here the CDR3 DNA is all that survives: 42 bases in frame from base 1. The germline V gene encodes CDR1 MNHNS and CDR2 SASEGT. The trial excluded patients who had a history of autoimmune disease or were on systemic immunosuppression. Peripheral blood for TCR sequencing was collected from all dose cohorts at baseline, on cycle 4 day 1, and on cycle 7 day 1. The samples were drawn from a first-in-human, open-label, multicenter phase I dose-escalation trial of ivuxolimab. Adults with locally advanced or metastatic melanoma, renal cell, hepatocellular, or head and neck squamous cell carcinoma were enrolled in the trial. Before TCR sequencing, CD4+ T cells and CD8+ T cells were sorted from peripheral blood as separate populations.

The rearrangement joined TRBV6-1 to TRBJ2-5, with 8 central nucleotides matching TRBD1. Matching the DNA end better, TRBJ2-7 makes the J call doubtful. The specimen comprised CD4+ or CD8+ T cells sorted from blood, sampled in a trial of the OX40 agonist ivuxolimab. This TCR was recovered from an adult with an advanced solid tumor such as melanoma, head and neck, liver or kidney cancer. The DNA is TGTGCCAGTTACCGGGACAGGCTTTCCTACGAGCAGTACTTC. Its translation reads: CASYRDRLSYEQYF.